The 15 T cell receptor beta chains below were found in one sample sequenced in a study of identical twins. TCRdb re-called the 5' RACE reads through MiXCR, storing one row per CDR3 protein. Among hundreds of thousands of distinct CDR3 sequences listed, around 6% were seen once. Specimen: naive T cells sorted from blood. The receptors come from a man younger than 35 in good health.

This clonotype was observed many times. The rearrangement joins TRBV6-5 to TRBJ2-7, with D tentatively TRBD1 or TRBD2 (5 bases each). V was clipped by 2 bases and J by 0 bases, with 14 bases between them. CDR1 is MNHEY and CDR2 is SVGAGI in the germline V gene. This CDR3 is built from 16 residues. CDR3 bases: TGTGCCAGCAGTTACCGCACCGGGACGGTCTCCTACGAGCAGTACTTC. As protein: CASSYRTGTVSYEQYF.

This clonotype was found many times. This chain joins TRBV6-1 and TRBJ2-3; D unclear. V lost 9 bases to trimming and J lost 0 bases, with 16 bases between them. The CDR3 covers 15 residues. Germline CDR1 MNHNS, CDR2 SASEGT. The CDR3: CASIPRFSSTDTQYF. CDR3 nucleotide sequence: TGTGCCAGTATCCCCCGGTTTTCTAGCACAGATACGCAGTATTTT.

There are many counts of this clonotype. The V and J genes are TRBV5-1 and TRBJ2-1; 9 nucleotides agree with TRBD1. The CDR3 is 16 residues long. Germline CDR1 and CDR2: SGHRS and YFSETQ. Trimming at V came to 2 bases and at J to 10 bases, leaving 13 bases not matched to a gene. The DNA of the CDR3 is TGCGCCAGCAGCTTCAACACAGGGGGCAGTATGAGGGAGCAGTTCTTC. This translates into CASSFNTGGSMREQFF. Full variable domain (missing parts from reference TRBV5-1 and TRBJ2-1): KAGVTQTPRYLIKTRGQQVTLSCSPISGHRSVSWYQQTPGQGLQFLFEYFSETQRNKGNFPGRFSGRQFSNSRSEMNVSTLELGDSALYLCASSFNTGGSMREQFFGPGTRLTVL.

The chain joins TRBV24-1 to TRBJ2-2; weak D call: TRBD1 (6 bases). Deletions cut 0 bases from V and 5 bases from J, with 18 bases between. The CDR3 has 18 residues. Germline V CDR1 and CDR2: KGHDR, SFDVKD. Written as DNA, the CDR3 is TGTGCCACCAGTGATTTGACAGGGATAGGCGGCGGGACCGGGGAGCTGTTTTTT. Encoded protein: CATSDLTGIGGGTGELFF.

This clonotype was counted between two and nine times. The rearrangement links TRBV7-9 to TRBJ1-5; TRBD1 matches at 8 bases. With V trimmed by 1 base and J by 6 bases, 5 bases remained unmatched. The CDR3 has 15 amino acids. Germline assignment: CDR1 SEHNR and CDR2 FQNEAQ (reference sequence). CDR3 sequence: CASSLGDRGVQPQHF. The CDR3 region has the DNA TGTGCCAGCAGCTTAGGAGACAGGGGCGTTCAGCCCCAGCATTTT. Based on the CDR3 plus reference TRBV7-9 and TRBJ1-5, the full variable domain is DTGVSQNPRHKITKRGQNVTFRCDPISEHNRLYWYRQTLGQGPEFLTYFQNEAQLEKSRLLSDRFSAERPKGSFSTLEIQRTEQGDSAMYLCASSLGDRGVQPQHFGDGTRLSIL.

In its sample, this clonotype was seen a few times. The gene calls are TRBV28 and TRBJ2-5; 9 nucleotides align to TRBD1. The CDR3 spans 16 residues. With 5 bases clipped from V and 2 bases from J, the junction kept 9 bases outside the gene matches. From germline, CDR1 is MDHEN and CDR2 SYDVKM. Written as DNA, the CDR3 is TGTGCCAGCAGTACGCCGGGACAGGGTAGGCAAGAGACCCAGTACTTC. Its protein product is CASSTPGQGRQETQYF.

The table lists this clonotype with a few counts. For the CDR3, the DNA is TGCGCCAGCAGCCAGGCCGAGCGGGCTGTCTTTGAGCAGTTCTTC. Translation: CASSQAERAVFEQFF. The chain uses TRBV4-1 and TRBJ2-1, with D possibly matching TRBD2 (6 bases). From germline, CDR1 is MGHRA and CDR2 YSYEKL. CDR3 length: 15 residues. Trimming cost V 3 bases and J 9 bases, with 18 bases left between them.

This clonotype has at least ten counts. The chain links TRBV5-1 to TRBJ1-1; D remains unclear. The CDR3 runs to 14 residues. Germline assignment: CDR1 SGHRS and CDR2 YFSETQ. Trimming removed 3 bases at V and 7 bases at J, with 16 bases between. The CDR3 loop is CASSSEHPGGEAFF. The CDR3 nucleotides read TGCGCCAGCAGCTCAGAGCATCCGGGAGGTGAAGCTTTCTTT.

This clonotype was observed many times. The chain links TRBV20-1 to TRBJ2-2; D is ambiguous. V lost 6 bases and J lost 2, with 16 bases in between. Per germline, CDR1 DFQATT and CDR2 SNEGSKA (reference sequence). The CDR3 spans 15 residues. The CDR3 reads CSASTHQINTGELFF. The CDR3 bases are TGCAGTGCGTCTACTCACCAGATAAACACCGGGGAGCTGTTTTTT.

The chain carries TRBV11-2 and TRBJ2-2; D possibly corresponds to TRBD2 (6 bases). V lost 2 bases, J lost 6 bases, and 16 bases lay in between. Looked up from germline, CDR1 is SGHAT and CDR2 is FQNNGV. The CDR3 is 16 residues long. CDR3 protein: CASSLRGGMGSGELFF. CDR3 DNA sequence: TGTGCCAGCAGCTTAAGAGGCGGGATGGGGTCCGGGGAGCTGTTTTTT. Drawing the rest from reference TRBV11-2 and TRBJ2-2, the complete variable domain is EAGVAQSPRYKIIEKRQSVAFWCNPISGHATLYWYQQILGQGPKLLIQFQNNGVVDDSQLPKDRFSAERLKGVDSTLKIQPAKLEDSAVYLCASSLRGGMGSGELFFGEGSRLTVL.

This clonotype was recorded many times. V gene TRBV12-5 combines with J gene TRBJ2-1; 8 nucleotides line up with TRBD2. CDR1 and CDR2 from the germline V gene are LGHNT and FRNRAP. The CDR3 is 18 residues long. With 0 bases clipped from V and 6 bases from J, the junction kept 13 bases outside the gene matches. CDR3 sequence: CASGLVETSGLGGNEQFF. As DNA, the CDR3 is TGTGCTAGTGGTTTGGTAGAAACTAGCGGCCTGGGGGGCAATGAGCAGTTCTTC.

This clonotype was recorded once. The rearrangement joins TRBV18 to TRBJ2-5; no reliable D call. Germline V gene sequence: CDR1 KGHSH, CDR2 LQKENI. The length of the CDR3 is 13 residues. V shed 5 bases and J shed 5 bases, with 12 bases lying between them. CDR3 DNA sequence: TGTGCCAGCTCAGCCGACTTGGGGGAGACCCAGTACTTC. Its protein product is CASSADLGETQYF.

This clonotype was seen ten or more times. The V gene is TRBV7-2, the J gene TRBJ2-7; 12 bases align to TRBD2. V dropped 1 base and J dropped 4; count of bases not matched to a gene: 2. The CDR3 is 15 amino acids. The germline gives CDR1 SGHTA, CDR2 FQGNSA. The chain's CDR3 is CASSLGGLAGYEQYF. In nucleotides, the CDR3 is TGTGCCAGCAGCTTAGGAGGACTAGCGGGGTACGAGCAGTACTTC. The whole variable domain, remainder taken from reference TRBV7-2 and TRBJ2-7, is GAGVSQSPSNKVTEKGKDVELRCDPISGHTALYWYRQSLGQGLEFLIYFQGNSAPDKSGLPSDRFSAERTGGSVSTLTIQRTQQEDSAVYLCASSLGGLAGYEQYFGPGTRLTVT.

This clonotype was observed a few times. V and J are TRBV2 and TRBJ1-2; tentative D call: TRBD1 (6 bases). Trimming took 3 bases from V and 6 from J, leaving 11 bases between them. Germline V gene data show CDR1 as SNHLY and CDR2 as FYNNEI. The length of the CDR3 is 13 residues. The CDR3 DNA reads as TGTGCCAGCAGTGACCCACAGGGCGATGGCTACACCTTC. This codes for CASSDPQGDGYTF.

This clonotype was observed many times. This chain joins TRBV6-2 or TRBV6-3 and TRBJ2-2; tentative D call: TRBD2 (6 bases). Germline CDR1 and CDR2: MNHEY and SVGEGT. CDR3 size: 14 residues. The V end lost 11 bases, the J end lost 3 bases, and 16 bases lay between the germline ends. The chain's CDR3 is CACTGRVYTGELFF. In DNA form, the CDR3 reads TGTGCCTGTACCGGGAGAGTCTACACCGGGGAGCTGTTTTTT.